This T cell receptor (beta chain) was found in a study of shared clonotypes between healthy human individuals. Study results and caveats: Naive CD4 clonotype sharing across a handful of donors was approximately 5%. Lower generation probabilities were found for non-shared clonotypes than for those shared by all four donors.

CDR1 and CDR2 (germline): SGHNT, YYREEE (reference sequence). Losses at the gene ends were 4 bases for V and 5 bases for J; bases not matched to a gene: 9. The CDR3 spans 15 residues. Using approximately 190 ng DNA, roughly 33,000 T cell genomes, the sorted-subset replicate PCRs were run. Using immunoSEQ multiplex PCR, the repertoire was profiled, and TCRdb retains in-frame clones only, with some absent. The sample contains approximately 2.5 million clones, 80% to 95% of which appear only once. The investigators split CD4+ cells into a CD45RA+ naive subset and a CD45RA-negative memory subset. As to this clone: Its antigen is not known.

Input material: naive CD4+ T cells from PBMCs. Subset noted: CD45RA+ positively selected. The receptor comes from a young man in good health. Some clones in this sample may be carry-over from other donors' samples. This chain joins TRBV5-4 and TRBJ1-2; 9 nucleotides match TRBD1. The CDR3 reads CASSPDTGGAYGYTF. The DNA for the CDR3 is TGTGCCAGCAGCCCCGATACAGGGGGCGCGTATGGCTACACCTTC.